A single T cell receptor (beta chain) is shown here with its context. This sample stems from a study of blood T cell repertoires in COVID-19. Overall study: Samples of COVID-19 (acute and convalescent) were obtained from the United States, Italy and Spain. From T cells, B-cell-depleted T cells, or PBMCs came the material, which was cDNA or gDNA.

Germline lookup yields CDR1 SGDLS and CDR2 YYNGEE. This CDR3 region has 14 residues. Trimming removed 3 bases from V and 8 bases from J, with 15 bases in between. Source study methods: Reference gene primer amplification yielded estimated nucleated cell counts. TCRdb's table, derived via immunoSEQ multiplex PCR, lists solely in-frame clones and lacks some. The V and J calls and clone size come from that table; D and trimming were worked out from the DNA. The sample lists approximately 300,000 clones, around four fifths occurring once. This receptor was identified in a woman in her forties or fifties with active or convalescent COVID-19. Material: peripheral blood. This sequence joins TRBV9 and TRBJ1-3; no reliable D call. This chain's CDR3 is CASSAGPGGHTIYF. The CDR3 region has the DNA TGTGCCAGCAGCGCAGGTCCAGGCGGGCACACCATATATTTT.